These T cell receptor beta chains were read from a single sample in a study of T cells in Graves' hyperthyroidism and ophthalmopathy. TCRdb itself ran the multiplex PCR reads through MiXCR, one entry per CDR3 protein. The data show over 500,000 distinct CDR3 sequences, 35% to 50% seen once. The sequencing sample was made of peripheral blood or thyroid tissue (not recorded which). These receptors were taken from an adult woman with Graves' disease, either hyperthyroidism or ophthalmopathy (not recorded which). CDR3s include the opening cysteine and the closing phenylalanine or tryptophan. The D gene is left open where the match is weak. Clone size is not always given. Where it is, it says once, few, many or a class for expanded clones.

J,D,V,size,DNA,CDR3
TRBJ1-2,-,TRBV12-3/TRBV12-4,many,TGTGCCAGCAGTGTAGACGGGCCTAGAGGCTACACCTTC,CASSVDGPRGYTF
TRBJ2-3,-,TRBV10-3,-,TGTGCCATCTCCCCTAGTGGGGATACGCAGTATTTT,CAISPSGDTQYF
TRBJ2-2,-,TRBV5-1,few,TGCGCCAGCAGCTTCAGAACAGACATCACCGGGGAGCTGTTTTTT,CASSFRTDITGELFF
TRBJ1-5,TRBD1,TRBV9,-,TGTGCCAGCTCCCAGACAGGGGCTCCCAATCAGCCCCAGCATTTT,CASSQTGAPNQPQHF
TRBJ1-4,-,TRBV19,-,TGTGCCAGTCGCGTGACAGCAACTAATGAAAAACTGTTTTTT,CASRVTATNEKLFF
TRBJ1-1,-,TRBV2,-,TGTGCCAGCAGTGAGGACTGGGGCGGGAGAAACACTGAAGCTTTCTTT,CASSEDWGGRNTEAFF
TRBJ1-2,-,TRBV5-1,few,TGCGCCAGCAGCGGGACCTACTATGGCTACACCTTC,CASSGTYYGYTF
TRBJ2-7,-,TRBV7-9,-,TGTGCCAGCAGTCTAATTCCTCGGGAGCAGTACTTC,CASSLIPREQYF
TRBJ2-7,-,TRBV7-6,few,TGTGCCAGCAGCATACACCCACCGGGACGGAAGAATTACGAGCAGTACTTC,CASSIHPPGRKNYEQYF
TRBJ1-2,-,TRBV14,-,TGTGCCAGCAGCCAAGAGGAGTACCTTAAGGGCTACACCTTC,CASSQEEYLKGYTF
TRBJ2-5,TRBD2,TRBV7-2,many,TGTGCCACCCCGGGGGGGGGCGGAGAGACCCAGTACTTC,CATPGGGGETQYF
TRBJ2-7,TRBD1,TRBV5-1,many,TGCGCCAGCAGCTTAACATTGGGACAGGGCTACGAGCAGTACTTC,CASSLTLGQGYEQYF
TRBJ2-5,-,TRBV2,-,TGTGCCAGCAGAGGAGCGGGCTTTCAAGAGACCCAGTACTTC,CASRGAGFQETQYF
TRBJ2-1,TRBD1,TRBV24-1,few,TGTGCCACCAGTGATGTGAGGACAACAGGGGGCGGTGAGCAGTTCTTC,CATSDVRTTGGGEQFF
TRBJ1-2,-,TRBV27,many,TGTGCCAGCAGTTATAGCTACACCTTC,CASSYSYTF
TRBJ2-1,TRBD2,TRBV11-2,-,TGTGCCAGCAGCTTAGAACCTAGCGGGACTTACAATGAGCAGTTCTTC,CASSLEPSGTYNEQFF
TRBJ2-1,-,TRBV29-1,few,TGCAGCGCTGGGGGTTACAATGAGCAGTTCTTC,CSAGGYNEQFF
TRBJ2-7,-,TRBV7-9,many,TGTGCAAGCGGCGGAGGGGGTGGCGAGCAGTACTTC,CASGGGGGEQYF
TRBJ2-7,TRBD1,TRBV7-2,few,TGTGCCAGCAGCAGACAGGGAACAGTGTACGAGCAGTACTTC,CASSRQGTVYEQYF
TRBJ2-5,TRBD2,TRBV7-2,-,TGTGCCAGCAGCTTAACTAGCGGGAGCCCGCCAGAGACCCAGTACTTC,CASSLTSGSPPETQYF
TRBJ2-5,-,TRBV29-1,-,TGCAGCGTTGCGGCCGGGACGGAAGAGACCCAGTACTTC,CSVAAGTEETQYF
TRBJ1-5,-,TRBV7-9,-,TGTGCCAGCAGCGGCAGGGGTCAGCCCCAGCATTTT,CASSGRGQPQHF
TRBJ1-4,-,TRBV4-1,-,TGCGCCAGCAGCCATTCCTTACGGGACGGTTATGAAAAACTGTTTTTT,CASSHSLRDGYEKLFF
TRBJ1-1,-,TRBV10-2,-,TGTGCCAGCAGCGTACGTGGGGCCTCAAACACTGAAGCTTTCTTT,CASSVRGASNTEAFF
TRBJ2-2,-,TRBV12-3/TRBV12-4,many,TGTGCCAGCAGTTTATCCTCGGCGGGCAAAGCCGGGGAGCTGTTTTTT,CASSLSSAGKAGELFF
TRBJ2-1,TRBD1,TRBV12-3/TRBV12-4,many,TGTGCCAGCAGTTGGGACAGGGAGGGGTTCTTC,CASSWDREGFF
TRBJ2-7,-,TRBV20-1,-,TGCAGTGCTAGAGAGGGCTCCTACGAGCAGTACTTC,CSAREGSYEQYF
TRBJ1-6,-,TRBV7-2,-,TGTGCCAGCAGCCGCGGACAGAAGAGCCATAATTCACCCCTCCACTTT,CASSRGQKSHNSPLHF
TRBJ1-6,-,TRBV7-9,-,TGTGCCAGCAGCTTATTTGCGGGAATTAATTCACCCCTCCACTTT,CASSLFAGINSPLHF
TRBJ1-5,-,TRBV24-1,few,TGTGCCACCAGTGATACTGGGCTGGGCAATCAGCCCCAGCATTTT,CATSDTGLGNQPQHF
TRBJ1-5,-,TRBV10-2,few,TGCGCCAGCAGTGATACTGGACACGGGGCCCAGCATTTT,CASSDTGHGAQHF
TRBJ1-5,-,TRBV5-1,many,TGCGCCAGCAGCCCAAGCGCCGGGAGCAATCAGCCCCAGCATTTT,CASSPSAGSNQPQHF
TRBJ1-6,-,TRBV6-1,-,TGTGCCAGCCTAAGCTCCTATAATTCACCCCTCCACTTT,CASLSSYNSPLHF
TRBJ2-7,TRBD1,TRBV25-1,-,TGTGCCAGCAGTGAATTAACGGACAGGAACTACGAGCAGTACTTC,CASSELTDRNYEQYF
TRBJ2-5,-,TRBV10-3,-,TGTGCCATCAGGGCCGAGTTTTTCCAAGAGACCCAGTACTTC,CAIRAEFFQETQYF
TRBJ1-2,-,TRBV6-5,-,TGTGCCAGCAGCTCGGACGAGACTTATGGCTACACCTTC,CASSSDETYGYTF
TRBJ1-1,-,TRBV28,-,TGTGCCAGCAACTTAAGGGGGGCTGAAGCTTTCTTT,CASNLRGAEAFF
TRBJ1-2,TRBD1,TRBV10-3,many,TGTGCCATCAGTGAAGACAGGGGGTTTTACTATGGCTACACCTTC,CAISEDRGFYYGYTF
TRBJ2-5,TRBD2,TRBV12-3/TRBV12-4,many,TGTGCCAGCAGTCCGGGACTAGCGGGACTCCAAGAGACCCAGTACTTC,CASSPGLAGLQETQYF
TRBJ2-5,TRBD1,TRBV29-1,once,TGCAGCGTTGACCAGGGACAGGGAGAGACCCAGTACTTC,CSVDQGQGETQYF
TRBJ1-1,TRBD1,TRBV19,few,TGTGCCAGTAGCAGGGGGCGGTCTACGAACACTGAAGCTTTCTTT,CASSRGRSTNTEAFF
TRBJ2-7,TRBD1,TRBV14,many,TGTGCCAGCAGCTTACTAGGGACAGGGGACTACGAGCAGTACTTC,CASSLLGTGDYEQYF
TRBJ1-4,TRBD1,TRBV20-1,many,TGCAGTGCTAGAGATGTACAGGGGGGGGAAAAACTGTTTTTT,CSARDVQGGEKLFF
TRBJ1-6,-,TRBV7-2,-,TGTGCCAGCAGCTTAAAGTGGGGATCACCCCTCCACTTT,CASSLKWGSPLHF
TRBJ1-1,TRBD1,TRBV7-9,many,TGTGCCAGCAGCCCCCAGTCGGGACAGGCCAATGAAGCTTTCTTT,CASSPQSGQANEAFF
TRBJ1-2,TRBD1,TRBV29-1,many,TGCAGCGTTCTCAGGGGGGAACTGGCTAACTATGGCTACACCTTC,CSVLRGELANYGYTF
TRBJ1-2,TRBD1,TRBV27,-,TGTGCCATCTGGACAGGCCTTGAGGGCTACACCTTC,CAIWTGLEGYTF
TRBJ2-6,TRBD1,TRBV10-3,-,TGTGCCATCAGTGAGCGGACAGGGGGCGCTGGGGCCAACGTCCTGACTTTC,CAISERTGGAGANVLTF
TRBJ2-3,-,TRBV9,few,TGTGCCAGCAGCGTAGAGAGGTCGGTCACAGATACGCAGTATTTT,CASSVERSVTDTQYF
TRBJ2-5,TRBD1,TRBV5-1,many,TGCGCCAGCAGCTTGGAAAGTGGACAGGGCCTCCAAGAGACCCAGTACTTC,CASSLESGQGLQETQYF
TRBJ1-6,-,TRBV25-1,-,TGCGCCAGCAGCCAAGGAACCCATAATTCACCCCTCCACTTT,CASSQGTHNSPLHF
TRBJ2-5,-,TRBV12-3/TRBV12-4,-,TGTGCCAGCAGCGTCGGCGGCGGTTGGGAGACCCAGTACTTC,CASSVGGGWETQYF
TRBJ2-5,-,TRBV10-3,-,TGTGCCATCAGTGAGTACGTGTACCAAGAGACCCAGTACTTC,CAISEYVYQETQYF
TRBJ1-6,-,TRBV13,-,TGTGCCAGCAGCACCCGGGCCATTAATTCACCCCTCCACTTT,CASSTRAINSPLHF
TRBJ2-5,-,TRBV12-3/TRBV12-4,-,TGTGCCAGCGGGGACCACCAGAGAGAGACCCAGTACTTC,CASGDHQRETQYF
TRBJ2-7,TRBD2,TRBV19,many,TGTGCCAGTAGTATTCAAGGGACTAGCGGGAGGTACGAGCAGTACTTC,CASSIQGTSGRYEQYF
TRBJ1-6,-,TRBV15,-,TGTGCCACTCGCCTGGCAGATTATTCACCCCTCCACTTT,CATRLADYSPLHF